Sequencing of this T cell receptor (beta chain) was carried out in a study of PD-1 blockade in classical Hodgkin lymphoma. About the research overall: Nivolumab dosed at 3 mg/kg went to patients intravenously every 2 weeks.

Whole-study findings and limits: In newly diagnosed patients, baseline TCR diversity was reportedly below that of healthy donors.

Each and every patient relapsed after autologous stem cell transplantation, and patients got differing brentuximab vedotin exposure. This table comes from immunoSEQ multiplex PCR, and its TCRdb copy is limited to in-frame clones, with some not included. The table includes approximately 60,000 clones, around 89% detected once. Germline CDR1 reads SEHNR; CDR2 reads FQNEAQ (reference sequence). The CDR3 has 13 amino acids. Trimming pared 8 bases from V and 2 bases from J, leaving 10 bases between. Comments on this clone: Its cognate antigen is unknown.

The source of this sequence is a human donor with classical Hodgkin lymphoma. The material sequenced was peripheral blood mononuclear cells (PBMCs), taken at baseline. This chain connects TRBV7-9 to TRBJ2-1, with D unclear. CDR3 sequence reads: CASERLTYNEQFF. The CDR3 region has the DNA TGTGCCAGCGAACGGCTCACCTACAATGAGCAGTTCTTC.